Presented here are 10 T cell receptor beta chains from one specimen sequenced in a study of shared clonotypes between healthy human individuals. Profiling relied on immunoSEQ multiplex PCR, and the TCRdb table lists in-frame clones only, not all of them. The sample has some 2 million clones; roughly 94% are singletons. Sequencing was done on a sample of naive CD4+ T cells sorted from blood. Subset in this sample: CD45RA+ positively selected. The receptors derive from a man between 18 and 29 years old in good health.

This clone was seen a single time. This chain joins TRBV5-4 and TRBJ2-1; 13 bases agree with TRBD2. CDR1 SGHNT and CDR2 YYREEE come from the germline V gene (reference sequence). This CDR3 has 15 residues. With V trimmed by 4 bases and J by 10 bases, 8 bases remained unmatched. CDR3 bases: TGTGCCAGCAGCCAACTAGCGGGAGGGCCTGGAGAGCAGTTCTTC. It codes for CASSQLAGGPGEQFF.

The table lists this clone with a count of one. This likely traces to a read error, being one base from a far larger clone. No DNA is shown, since the ends of the CDR3 on it are uncertain; the CDR3 is the one TCRdb lists. V gene TRBV29-1 combines with J gene TRBJ1-1; the table's D call, TRBD1, was not checked against the DNA. The germline V gene has CDR1 SQVTM and CDR2 ANQGSEA. The CDR3 length is 12 residues, termini included. CDR3 in amino acids: CSVGQGITEASF.

V and J are TRBV2 and TRBJ2-7; D not certain. CDR1 is SNHLY, CDR2 FYNNEI, per germline. This CDR3 has 13 residues. The V end was cut by 2 bases, the J end by 8 bases, with 13 bases between. CDR3 nucleotide sequence: TGTGCCAGCAGTGAAAATATCTTGGTCCAGCAGTACTTC. It encodes CASSENILVQQYF.

The chain couples TRBV7-7 to TRBJ2-2, with 13 bases lining up with TRBD2. The CDR3 is 16 amino acids. Germline CDR1 is SSHAT and CDR2 is FNYEAQ (reference sequence). This chain's CDR3 is CASRAGGLAGTGELFF. CDR3 in DNA: TGTGCTAGTCGTGCGGGGGGACTAGCGGGAACCGGGGAGCTGTTTTTT.

The chain recombines TRBV7-2 with TRBJ2-7, with a tentative D call TRBD1 (6 bases). Trimming cost V 2 bases and J 1 base, with 9 bases left between them. This CDR3 is 14 amino acids long. Germline CDR1 is SGHTA and CDR2 is FQGNSA. CDR3: CASSLFDRSYEQYF. Here the CDR3 DNA reads TGTGCCAGCAGCTTATTCGACAGGTCCTACGAGCAGTACTTC.

The V gene is TRBV2, the J gene TRBJ2-3; 7 bases match TRBD2. CDR1 SNHLY and CDR2 FYNNEI come from the germline V gene. The CDR3 is 16 residues long. Trimming removed 4 bases from V and 1 base from J; junction bases left unmatched: 8. The CDR3 spells CASSALASGGTDTQYF. CDR3 bases: TGTGCCAGCAGTGCCCTGGCTAGCGGCGGCACAGATACGCAGTATTTT.

This clone came up once. The V call is TRBV28, the J call TRBJ2-4; D is possibly TRBD1 (5 bases). CDR1 and CDR2 from the germline V gene are MDHEN and SYDVKM. This CDR3 is built from 12 residues. Deletions cut 11 bases from V and 3 bases from J, with 11 bases between. Here the CDR3 DNA reads TGTGCCGTAAGGGGCGGCAAAAACATTCAGTACTTC. The encoded protein is CAVRGGKNIQYF. The variable domain in full, completed from reference TRBV28 and TRBJ2-4, reads DVKVTQSSRYLVKRTGEKVFLECVQDMDHENMFWYRQDPGLGLRLIYFSYDVKMKEKGDIPEGYSVSREKKERFSLILESASTNQTSMYLCAVRGGKNIQYFGAGTRLSVL.

The chain links TRBV5-1 to TRBJ2-2; D unclear. The CDR3 runs 14 residues. Germline CDR1 reads SGHRS; CDR2 reads YFSETQ. Trimming took 7 bases from V and 4 from J, leaving 14 bases between them. CDR3 region: CASEEKTITGELFF. In nucleotides, the CDR3 is TGCGCCAGCGAGGAAAAGACCATCACCGGGGAGCTGTTTTTT. Variable domain in full (rest from reference TRBV5-1 and TRBJ2-2): KAGVTQTPRYLIKTRGQQVTLSCSPISGHRSVSWYQQTPGQGLQFLFEYFSETQRNKGNFPGRFSGRQFSNSRSEMNVSTLELGDSALYLCASEEKTITGELFFGEGSRLTVL.

The chain has TRBV27 and TRBJ2-7; TRBD2 is a possible D gene (6 bases). Germline V lookup: CDR1 MNHEY, CDR2 SMNVEV (reference sequence). V was clipped by 8 bases and J by 3 bases, with 14 bases between them. This CDR3 is 13 amino acids long. In DNA form, the CDR3 reads TGTGCCAGCGGAACGGGACTTAGCTACGAGCAGTACTTC. Amino acids: CASGTGLSYEQYF.

The V gene is TRBV6-1, the J gene TRBJ1-4, with unresolved D. This CDR3 is 14 amino acids long. Trimming removed 6 bases at V and 2 bases at J, with 10 bases between. In germline, CDR1 is MNHNS, CDR2 SASEGT. CDR3 in DNA: TGTGCCAGCAGCCCCCGCGGGACTAATGAAAAACTGTTTTTT. Amino acid sequence: CASSPRGTNEKLFF.